This is a list of T cell receptor beta chains from one sample in a study of T cell responses to AZD1222 COVID-19 vaccine. Generated by immunoSEQ multiplex PCR, the TCRdb table keeps only in-frame clones and is missing some. The table shows about 130,000 clones, with 89% occurring only once. The specimen comprised peripheral blood, sampled on day 0 of AZD1222 vaccination. These receptors were obtained from an adult in good health. CDR3s include the opening cysteine and the closing phenylalanine or tryptophan. The D gene is left open where the match is weak. A clone size is listed for some rows: how often the clone was seen (once, few, many), or a class if it is expanded.

j_gene	d_gene	abundance	v_gene	CDR3nt	CDR3aa
TRBJ2-7	-	-	TRBV5-6	TGTGCCAGCAGCTGGGATAGGGAGCAGTACTTC	CASSWDREQYF
TRBJ2-7	TRBD2	-	TRBV28	TGTGCCAGCAGTTCCGGGGGGTCAACCTACGAGCAGTACTTC	CASSSGGSTYEQYF
TRBJ1-5	-	-	TRBV19	TGTGCCGGAGGGACCGGAGGGCAGCCCCAGCATTTT	CAGGTGGQPQHF
TRBJ2-6	-	-	TRBV4-2	TGTGCCAGCAGCCAAGAGGGCACCATGCTTTCTGGGGCCAACGTCCTGACTTTC	CASSQEGTMLSGANVLTF
TRBJ2-7	-	-	TRBV5-1	TGCGCCAGCAGCTTGGCCGTCGGGTACGAGCAGTACTTC	CASSLAVGYEQYF
TRBJ2-1	TRBD1	-	TRBV5-1	TGCGCCAGCAGCCCAACCCGGGACAGCTACAATGAGCAGTTCTTC	CASSPTRDSYNEQFF
TRBJ2-1	TRBD2	-	TRBV24-1	TGTGCCACCACGGGACTAGCGGGGGATCGGGAGCAGTTCTTC	CATTGLAGDREQFF
TRBJ1-2	-	-	TRBV3-1/TRBV3-2	TGTGCCAGCAGAAAGGGACATTCTTCGAGCGGCTATGGCTACACCTTC	CASRKGHSSSGYGYTF
TRBJ2-7	-	-	TRBV6-5	TGTGCCAGCGCCGCCAGGGCAGGGGAGGGCTACGAGCAGTACTTC	CASAARAGEGYEQYF
TRBJ2-7	TRBD1	-	TRBV6-6	TGTGCCAGCAGGCGACAGGGGATCAACGAGCAGTACTTC	CASRRQGINEQYF
TRBJ2-1	TRBD2	once	TRBV11-2	TGTGCCAGCAGCTTGGCTAGCGGGAGGTTGACAAATGAGCAGTTCTTC	CASSLASGRLTNEQFF
TRBJ2-5	TRBD1	once	TRBV19	TGTGCCAGTAGTTCACCGGGACAGCAAGAGACCCAGTACTTC	CASSSPGQQETQYF
TRBJ2-7	-	once	TRBV15	TGTGCCACCAGCAGAGAGGGACTCTCCTACGAGCAGTACTTC	CATSREGLSYEQYF
TRBJ2-7	TRBD1	-	TRBV7-9	TGTGCCAGCAGCACTGACGGACAGGCCGGGGTTGAGCAGTACTTC	CASSTDGQAGVEQYF
TRBJ2-7	-	-	TRBV15	TGTGCCACCAGCTCCGACAGGCCCAGGGGGCAGTACTTC	CATSSDRPRGQYF
TRBJ1-1	-	-	TRBV7-2	TGTGCCAGCAGCTTAGAACAGGCGAACACTGAAGCTTTCTTT	CASSLEQANTEAFF
TRBJ1-2	TRBD1	-	TRBV11-2	TGTGCCAGCAGCTTAGGGGGGGGACAGGGTAATGGCTACACCTTC	CASSLGGGQGNGYTF
TRBJ2-7	-	-	TRBV28	TGTGCCAGCAGTTTGGGTAGTTTAGGGGCGAATCCCTACGAGCAGTACTTC	CASSLGSLGANPYEQYF
TRBJ2-3	TRBD2	-	TRBV11-3	TGTGCCAGCAGCTTAATGGGGGGACTAGCTGCGGATACGCAGTATTTT	CASSLMGGLAADTQYF
TRBJ2-1	-	-	TRBV19	TGTGCCAGTAGTAGAAGTGGGAGTTGGGTGGATGAGCAGTTCTTC	CASSRSGSWVDEQFF
TRBJ2-2	TRBD2	-	TRBV18	TGTGCCAGCTCCAGAGGACTAGCGAGGGACACCGGGGAGCTGTTTTTT	CASSRGLARDTGELFF